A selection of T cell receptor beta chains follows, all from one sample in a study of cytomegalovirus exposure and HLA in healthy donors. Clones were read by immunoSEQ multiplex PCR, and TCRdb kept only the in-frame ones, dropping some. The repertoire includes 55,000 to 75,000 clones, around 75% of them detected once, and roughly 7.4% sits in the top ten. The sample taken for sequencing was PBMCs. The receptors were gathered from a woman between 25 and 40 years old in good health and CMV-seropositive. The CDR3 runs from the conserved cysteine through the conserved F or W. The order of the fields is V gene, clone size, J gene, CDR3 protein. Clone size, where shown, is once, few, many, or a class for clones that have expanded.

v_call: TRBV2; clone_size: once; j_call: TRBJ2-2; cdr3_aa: CASSEAGTGAGELFF
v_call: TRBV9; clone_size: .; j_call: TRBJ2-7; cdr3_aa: CASSVGTSGSYEQYF
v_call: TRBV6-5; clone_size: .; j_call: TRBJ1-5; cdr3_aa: CASRPDSYSNQPQHF
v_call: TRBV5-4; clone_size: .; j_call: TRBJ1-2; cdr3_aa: CASSSSGVRAANYGYTF
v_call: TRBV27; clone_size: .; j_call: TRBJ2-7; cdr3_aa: CASSLWGQGGYEQYF
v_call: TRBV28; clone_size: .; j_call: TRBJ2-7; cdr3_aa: CASSLVQGVSDEQYF
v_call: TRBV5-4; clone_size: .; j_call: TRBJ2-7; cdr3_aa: CASSSRIGGIPQNYYEQYF
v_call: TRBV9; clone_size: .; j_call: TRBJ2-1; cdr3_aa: CASSGLAGGAEQFF
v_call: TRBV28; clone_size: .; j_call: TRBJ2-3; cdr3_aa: CASSLRAGRTDTQYF
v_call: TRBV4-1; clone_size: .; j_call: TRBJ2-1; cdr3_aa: CASSQEGWYRERDEQFF
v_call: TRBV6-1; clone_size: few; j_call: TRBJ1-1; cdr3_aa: CASREYGRGSNTEAFF